This TCR beta chain was recovered during a study of technical replicates of blood from a few donors. Germline CDR1 reads SGDLS; CDR2 reads YYNGEE. This CDR3 is 15 amino acids long. V lost 2 bases to trimming and J lost 5 bases; unmatched junction nucleotides: 6. The table lists this clone with a count of one. Data came from immunoSEQ multiplex PCR; TCRdb stores just in-frame clones and leaves some out. The repertoire holds tens of thousands of clones, with 85% to 95% as singletons. The chain uses TRBV9 and TRBJ2-1, with 8 nucleotides matching TRBD2. The source is a human donor in good health. The specimen sequenced was T cells isolated from PBMCs. CDR3 DNA: TGTGCCAGCAGCGTCAGCGGGAGTTATGACAATGAGCAGTTCTTC. The encoded protein is CASSVSGSYDNEQFF.